This T cell receptor (beta chain) emerged from a study of cytomegalovirus exposure and HLA in healthy donors. In germline, CDR1 is SQVTM, CDR2 ANQGSEA. There are 16 residues in the CDR3. Deletions cut 0 bases from V and 1 base from J, with 16 bases between. Use of 60 Vbeta and 13 Jbeta primers characterized the PCR. Profiled with immunoSEQ multiplex PCR; TCRdb holds only in-frame clones, not every one. Here the sample spans about 110,000 clones, roughly 70% being singletons. The chain employs TRBV29-1 and TRBJ2-7; D perhaps matches TRBD1 (7 bases). Sequencing was carried out using PBMCs. The clonotype was recovered from a male donor in good health and CMV-seropositive. CDR3 coding DNA: TGCAGCGTTGAAGATCCCATCCAGGGGGGTTCCTACGAGCAGTACTTC. Translated, it gives CSVEDPIQGGSYEQYF.